The 7 T cell receptor beta chains reported below all come from one sample, sequenced in a study of human versus mouse CDR3 diversity and MHC coevolution. Data came from immunoSEQ multiplex PCR; TCRdb stores just in-frame clones and leaves some out. The sample lists 45,000 to 75,000 clones; around 94% were seen once. The specimen was naive CD4+ T cells from blood. The subset: CD45RO-negative CD62L-positive naive CD4 T cells. Receptors were obtained from a person between 55 and 69 years old in good health.

The chain has TRBV5-6 and TRBJ2-7; perhaps TRBD1 as D (6 bases). CDR1 SGHDT and CDR2 YYEEEE come from the germline V gene. Trimming removed 4 bases from V and 3 bases from J, with 11 bases in between. The CDR3 totals 13 residues. CDR3 coding DNA: TGTGCCAGCAGCCCGGGACACCGCTACGAGCAGTACTTC. This encodes CASSPGHRYEQYF.

The chain has TRBV11-1 and TRBJ2-7, with TRBD1 matching over 10 bases. CDR1 and CDR2 (germline): SGHAT, FQDESV (reference sequence). V lost 3 bases, J lost 0 bases, and 2 bases stayed unmatched. This CDR3 spans 15 amino acids. CDR3 region: CASSFRDRGSYEQYF. The DNA of the CDR3 is TGTGCCAGCAGCTTCCGGGACAGGGGCTCCTACGAGCAGTACTTC.

The chain combines TRBV6-5 with TRBJ1-4, with unresolved D. Germline V gene sequence: CDR1 MNHEY, CDR2 SVGAGI. V gave up 2 bases and J gave up 9 bases, with 13 bases separating them. The CDR3 contains 14 residues. CDR3 sequence (DNA): TGTGCCAGCAGTTACGACACGAGATACAAAAAACTGTTTTTT. Translated: CASSYDTRYKKLFF.

The V gene is TRBV29-1, the J gene TRBJ2-7; 9 positions agree with TRBD1. V shed 6 bases, J shed 5 bases, and the junction held 14 bases outside the gene matches. The CDR3 contains 15 residues. Germline CDR1 and CDR2: SQVTM and ANQGSEA. CDR3 residues: CSVRRQGGGRHEQYF. The CDR3 bases are TGCAGCGTACGTCGACAGGGGGGGGGAAGGCACGAGCAGTACTTC.

This sequence joins TRBV5-6 and TRBJ2-2, with 8 bases lining up with TRBD1. CDR3 length: 16 amino acids. Germline values: CDR1 SGHDT, CDR2 YYEEEE. V lost 6 bases and J lost 5; bases outside the gene matches: 12. CDR3 sequence (DNA): TGTGCCAGCACCCTAAGTGGCAGGGGGCGAACCGGGGAGCTGTTTTTT. It translates to CASTLSGRGRTGELFF.

This clone occurred a few times. The chain couples TRBV7-3 to TRBJ2-7; 13 positions match TRBD2. From germline, CDR1 is SGHTA and CDR2 FQGTGA. Losses at the gene ends were 5 bases for V and 0 bases for J; bases not matched to a gene: 4. The CDR3 has 16 residues. The CDR3 spells CASSPRTSGSSYEQYF. CDR3 sequence (DNA): TGTGCCAGCAGCCCCCGGACTAGCGGGAGCTCCTACGAGCAGTACTTC. The full variable domain, rest sourced from reference TRBV7-3 and TRBJ2-7, is GAGVSQTPSNKVTEKGKYVELRCDPISGHTALYWYRQSLGQGPEFLIYFQGTGAADDSGLPNDRFFAVRPEGSVSTLKIQRTERGDSAVYLCASSPRTSGSSYEQYFGPGTRLTVT.

This rearrangement joins TRBV6-6 to TRBJ1-3, with D tentatively TRBD1 (5 bases). In germline, CDR1 is MNHNY, CDR2 SVGAGI (reference sequence). Between the trimmed V and J ends, which lost 6 bases and 0 bases, there was a span of 9 bases. This CDR3 is 14 amino acids long. The CDR3 loop is CASRLDSSGNTIYF. The CDR3 DNA reads as TGTGCCAGCAGATTAGACAGCTCTGGAAACACCATATATTTT.